This T cell receptor beta chain was retrieved from a study of vaccination and CD4 T cells after COVID-19. Concerning this clonotype: What it recognizes is unknown.

Losses at the gene ends were 5 bases for V and 8 bases for J; bases not matched to a gene: 2. The CDR3 spans 13 residues. The assay that was used to sequence DNA from cultured CD4+ T cells was the Oncomine TCR Beta short-read assay. Genomic DNA extraction was carried out from cultured CD4+ T cells. From the PCR reads, TCRdb called clonotypes with MiXCR, one entry per CDR3 protein. The repertoire consists of roughly 14,000 distinct CDR3 sequences, with around 48% occurring once and the leading ten covering 16%. The treatment was: approximately 10-day PBMC culture with coronavirus spike peptide pools or control peptides (ViraFEST assay). PCR tests turned positive between March and December 2020, before US Alpha, Beta and Delta variants.

Specimen: CD4+ T cells from blood, cultured in vitro, collected before SARS-CoV-2 vaccination. The source of this sequence is a human donor who had recovered from COVID-19. This chain joins TRBV12-3 or TRBV12-4 and TRBJ1-6; 8 bases are a match to TRBD1. CDR3 in DNA: TGTGCCAGCAGTACAGGGGGGTATTCACCCCTCCACTTT. This gives the protein CASSTGGYSPLHF.